This T cell receptor (beta chain) appears in the sequencing data of a study of blood T cells in healthy people across ages. General study points: As age increased, TCR beta diversity per million T cells fell in a roughly linear fashion.

In its sample, this clonotype was seen a few times. Antigen specificity is unknown. In germline, CDR1 is MNHEY, CDR2 SMNVEV (reference sequence). Between the trimmed V and J ends, which lost 5 bases and 9 bases, there was a span of 17 bases. The CDR3 is 14 residues long. The second PCR ran roughly 6 to 12 cycles with a sample-barcoded 5' primer and J-beta primers. Template switching added a 12-random-nucleotide identifier to every cDNA molecule. One entry per CDR3 protein results from TCRdb running MiXCR on the 5' RACE reads. The data show some 800,000 distinct CDR3 sequences, around 25% seen once. These data also formed part of another study, on T cells of mothers and their children. That paper states: Similar thymic selection effects on TCR recombination output appear in pairs, both related and unrelated.

V and J are TRBV27 and TRBJ2-1, with D perhaps TRBD1 or TRBD2 (6 bases each). The receptor was derived from a boy aged 5-17 years in good health. The sequenced material came from blood. The CDR3 region is CASSAVIGGGEQFF. In DNA form, the CDR3 reads TGTGCCAGCAGTGCGGTAATAGGGGGAGGTGAGCAGTTCTTC.